This TCR beta chain was sequenced for a study of blood T cell repertoires in COVID-19. Overall study context: Donors in the United States, Italy and Spain gave samples during acute or convalescent COVID-19. T cells, B-cell-depleted T cells, or PBMCs supplied cDNA or gDNA.

The CDR3 consists of 17 residues. Germline assignment: CDR1 SGHRS and CDR2 YFSETQ. The V gene end was trimmed by 0 bases and the J gene end by 5 bases; junction bases not matched to a gene: 11. The table came from immunoSEQ multiplex PCR; TCRdb's copy has only in-frame clones and leaves some out. Of about 18,000 clones listed, 90% to 95% are singletons. This TCR was recovered from a human donor in a cohort sampled during active COVID-19. The V call is TRBV5-1, the J call TRBJ2-5, with 9 bases aligning to TRBD2. The sequencing sample was made of peripheral blood. The CDR3 loop is CASSLGLAGGPGETQYF. The CDR3 DNA is TGCGCCAGCAGCTTGGGACTCGCGGGGGGGCCGGGGGAGACCCAGTACTTC.